This T cell receptor (beta chain) was documented in a study of Graves' ophthalmopathy and Graves' hyperthyroidism. Scientists amplified the TCR beta CDR3 regions from RNA transcripts. HTBI-primed RT-PCR formed the first round, and a multiplex PCR formed the second. One entry per CDR3 protein results from TCRdb running MiXCR on the multiplex PCR reads. The repertoire includes almost 750,000 distinct CDR3 sequences, around 40% of them detected once, and approximately 43% sits in the top ten. The sample holds many counts of this clonotype. The CDR3 spans 16 residues. With 2 bases removed from V and 5 bases from J, the gap between germline ends came to 15 bases. Germline V gene sequence: CDR1 ENHRY, CDR2 SYGVKD.

The sequenced sample was peripheral blood. This clonotype originated in an adult man with Graves' ophthalmopathy. The gene calls are TRBV10-3 and TRBJ1-4; maybe TRBD1 (6 bases). CDR3 sequence reads: CAISEVTGHRNEKLFF. CDR3 nucleotide sequence: TGTGCCATCAGTGAGGTGACAGGCCACCGGAATGAAAAACTGTTTTTT.